This is a list of T cell receptor beta chains from one sample in a study of blood T cell repertoires in COVID-19. Sequencing used immunoSEQ multiplex PCR; TCRdb keeps in-frame clones, though not all of them. The data contain some 150,000 clones, about four fifths of them singletons. The sequenced material came from peripheral blood. The receptors come from a woman aged 55-69 years with active or convalescent COVID-19. Both conserved end residues are part of each CDR3. D genes are given only for firm matches.

TRBV10-3,TRBJ1-6,TRBD1,TGTGCCAGCTCCGGGACAGGGAGTTCACCCCTCCACTTT,CASSGTGSSPLHF
TRBV7-2,TRBJ2-1,.,TGTGCCAGCAGCCGCGGGCCCTACAATGAGCAGTTCTTC,CASSRGPYNEQFF
TRBV5-1,TRBJ1-1,.,TGCGCCAGCAGCTTGGGAGGGTACCTTCACACTGAAGCTTTCTTT,CASSLGGYLHTEAFF
TRBV29-1,TRBJ1-1,TRBD1,TGCAGCGTTGGACAGGGGGCTTCTGAAGCTTTCTTT,CSVGQGASEAFF
TRBV2,TRBJ1-5,.,TGTGCCAGCACTTACAGGGAGTCCAATCAGCCCCAGCATTTT,CASTYRESNQPQHF
TRBV3-1/TRBV3-2,TRBJ2-4,TRBD2,TGTGCCAGCAGCCGTGGACTAGGCATAGCCAAAAACATTCAGTACTTC,CASSRGLGIAKNIQYF
TRBV2,TRBJ2-2,TRBD1,TGTGCCAGCAGTTTCCAGGGGGCGGCTGGCACCGGGGAGCTGTTTTTT,CASSFQGAAGTGELFF
TRBV27,TRBJ2-3,.,TGTGCCAGCAGTCCCCAACTAGGTTTGTCCACAGATACGCAGTATTTT,CASSPQLGLSTDTQYF
TRBV19,TRBJ1-1,TRBD1,TGTGCCAGTAGTATATTGACAGGGGGCACTGAAGCTTTCTTT,CASSILTGGTEAFF
TRBV5-1,TRBJ2-1,.,TGCGCCAGCAGCACCCCCAACAACTACAATGAGCAGTTCTTC,CASSTPNNYNEQFF
TRBV4-3,TRBJ1-1,.,TGCGCCAGCAGGTTCGACCAGGTGAACACTGAAGCTTTCTTT,CASRFDQVNTEAFF
TRBV5-5,TRBJ2-3,.,TGTGCCAGCAGCTTGGTTCTGTTACTAGGACTAATCACAGATACGCAGTATTTT,CASSLVLLLGLITDTQYF
TRBV5-6,TRBJ1-2,.,TGTGCCAGCAGCTCGGCCCCTGGGACAAACTATGGCTACACCTTC,CASSSAPGTNYGYTF
TRBV7-2,TRBJ2-7,.,TGTGCCAGCAGCACCCGACAGTCCTACGAGCAGTACTTC,CASSTRQSYEQYF
TRBV2,TRBJ1-2,.,TGTGCCAGCAGTTCGGCCGTAGGAGGTGGCTACACCTTC,CASSSAVGGGYTF